This T cell receptor beta chain was sequenced in a study of T-cell reconstitution after alpha-beta-depleted transplantation in children. Study-wide points: The origin of high day-60 TCRbeta diversity in some patients lay in surviving recipient T cells and thymic progenitors. Several hundred rapidly expanded clones from non-depleted graft cells reportedly supplied alpha-beta T cells about two months post-transplant. T-cell counts and diversity at one year post-transplant came mainly from newly produced T cells.

Preparing the TCRbeta library involved the use of unique molecular identifiers. TCRdb called the PCR reads again in MiXCR, with one record for every CDR3 protein. The table lists fewer than 750,000 distinct CDR3 sequences, over 25% of them singletons. Ten or more counts support this clonotype. The antigen remains unidentified. Trimming cost V 4 bases and J 8 bases, with 11 bases left between them. The CDR3 covers 13 residues. CDR1 is LNHNV and CDR2 is YYDKDF in the germline V gene (reference sequence). The TCR comes from a boy under two years old with Wiskott-Aldrich syndrome, due to receive a stem cell transplant. The specimen was PBMCs, collected before TCRalphabeta/CD19-depleted stem cell transplant. The rearrangement uses TRBV15 and TRBJ1-4; TRBD1 is a possible D gene (6 bases). This CDR3 is CATSTGAGEKLFF. The CDR3 DNA is TGTGCCACCAGCACAGGGGCTGGGGAAAAACTGTTTTTT.